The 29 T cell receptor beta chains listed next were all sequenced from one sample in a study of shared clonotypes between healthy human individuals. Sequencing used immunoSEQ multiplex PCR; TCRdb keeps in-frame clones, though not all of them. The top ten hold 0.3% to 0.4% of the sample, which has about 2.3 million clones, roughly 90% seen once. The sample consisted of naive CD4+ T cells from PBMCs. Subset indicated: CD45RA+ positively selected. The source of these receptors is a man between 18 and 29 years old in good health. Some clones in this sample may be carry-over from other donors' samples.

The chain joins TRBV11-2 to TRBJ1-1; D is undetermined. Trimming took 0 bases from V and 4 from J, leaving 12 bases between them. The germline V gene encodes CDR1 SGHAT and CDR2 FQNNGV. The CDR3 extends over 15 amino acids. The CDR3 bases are TGTGCCAGCAGCTTAGATCTCCCCCCGGGCACTGAAGCTTTCTTT. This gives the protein CASSLDLPPGTEAFF.

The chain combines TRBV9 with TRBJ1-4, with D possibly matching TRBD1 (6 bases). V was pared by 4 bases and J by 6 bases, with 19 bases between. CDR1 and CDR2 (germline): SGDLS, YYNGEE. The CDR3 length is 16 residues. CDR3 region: CASSPGAGGGHEKLFF. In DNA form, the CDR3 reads TGTGCCAGCAGCCCCGGCGCGGGGGGCGGGCATGAAAAACTGTTTTTT.

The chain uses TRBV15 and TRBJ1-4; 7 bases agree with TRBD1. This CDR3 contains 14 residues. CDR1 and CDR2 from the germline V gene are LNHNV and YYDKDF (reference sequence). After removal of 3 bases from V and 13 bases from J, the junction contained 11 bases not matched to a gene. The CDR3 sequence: CATSSGGRGTPLFF. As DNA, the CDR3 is TGTGCCACCAGCAGCGGGGGCAGGGGGACCCCACTGTTTTTT.

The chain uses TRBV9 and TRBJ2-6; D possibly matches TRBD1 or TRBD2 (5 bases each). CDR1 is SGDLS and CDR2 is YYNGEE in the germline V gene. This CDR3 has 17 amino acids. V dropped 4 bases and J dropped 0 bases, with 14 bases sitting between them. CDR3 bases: TGTGCCAGCAGCCCCCGGGACGCCCTCTCTGGGGCCAACGTCCTGACTTTC. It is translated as CASSPRDALSGANVLTF.

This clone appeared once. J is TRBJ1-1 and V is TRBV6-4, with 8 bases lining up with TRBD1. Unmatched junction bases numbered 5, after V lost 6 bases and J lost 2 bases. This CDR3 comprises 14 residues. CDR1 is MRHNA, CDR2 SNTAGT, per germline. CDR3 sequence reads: CASRSTGDNTEAFF. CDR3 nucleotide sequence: TGTGCCAGCAGATCGACAGGGGATAACACTGAAGCTTTCTTT.

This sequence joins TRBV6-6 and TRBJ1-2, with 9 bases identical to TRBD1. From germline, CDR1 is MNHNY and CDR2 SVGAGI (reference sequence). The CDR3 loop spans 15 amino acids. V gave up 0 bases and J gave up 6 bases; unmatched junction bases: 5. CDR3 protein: CASSYSDRGRDGYTF. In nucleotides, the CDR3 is TGTGCCAGCAGTTACTCGGACAGGGGTAGGGATGGCTACACCTTC.

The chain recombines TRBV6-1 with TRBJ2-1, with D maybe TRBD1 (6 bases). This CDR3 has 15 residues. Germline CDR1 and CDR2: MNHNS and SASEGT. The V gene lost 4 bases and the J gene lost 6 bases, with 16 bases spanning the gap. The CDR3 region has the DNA TGTGCCAGCAGTGCGCAAGGGGGATTGGGCAATGAGCAGTTCTTC. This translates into CASSAQGGLGNEQFF.

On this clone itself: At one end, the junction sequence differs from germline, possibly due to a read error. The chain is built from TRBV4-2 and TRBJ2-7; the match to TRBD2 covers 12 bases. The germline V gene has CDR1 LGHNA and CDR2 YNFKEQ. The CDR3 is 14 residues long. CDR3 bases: TGTGCCAGCAGCCAAGGGACTAGCGGGACACTTTTACACTTC. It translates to CASSQGTSGTLLHF.

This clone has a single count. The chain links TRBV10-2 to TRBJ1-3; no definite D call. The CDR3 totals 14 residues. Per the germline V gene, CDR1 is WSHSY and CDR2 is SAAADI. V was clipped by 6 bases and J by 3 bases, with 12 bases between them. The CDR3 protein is CASRPSLNGNTIYF. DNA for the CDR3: TGCGCCAGCAGGCCGTCGCTGAATGGAAACACCATATATTTT.

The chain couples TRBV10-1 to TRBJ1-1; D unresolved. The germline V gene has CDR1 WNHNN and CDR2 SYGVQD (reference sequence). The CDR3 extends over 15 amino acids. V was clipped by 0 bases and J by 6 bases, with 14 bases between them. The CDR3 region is CASSESEYGPSEAFF. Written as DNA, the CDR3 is TGCGCCAGCAGTGAGTCGGAGTACGGACCGTCTGAAGCTTTCTTT.

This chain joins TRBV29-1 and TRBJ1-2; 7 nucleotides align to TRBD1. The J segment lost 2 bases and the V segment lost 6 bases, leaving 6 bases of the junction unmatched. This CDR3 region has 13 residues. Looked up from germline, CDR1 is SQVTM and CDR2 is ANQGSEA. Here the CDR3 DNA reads TGCAGCGTGCGACAGGGTAGAAACTATGGCTACACCTTC. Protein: CSVRQGRNYGYTF.

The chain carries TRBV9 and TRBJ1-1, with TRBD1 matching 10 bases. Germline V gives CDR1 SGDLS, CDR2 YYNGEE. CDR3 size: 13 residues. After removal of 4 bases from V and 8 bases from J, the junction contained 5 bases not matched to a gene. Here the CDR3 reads CASSPMGQGEAFF. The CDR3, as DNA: TGTGCCAGCAGCCCTATGGGACAGGGGGAAGCTTTCTTT.

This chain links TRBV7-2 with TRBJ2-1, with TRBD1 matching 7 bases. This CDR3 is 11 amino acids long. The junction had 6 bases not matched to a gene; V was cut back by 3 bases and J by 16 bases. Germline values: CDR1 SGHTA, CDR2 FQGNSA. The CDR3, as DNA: TGTGCCAGCAGCTTTCAACAGGGGCTCTTCTTC. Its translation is CASSFQQGLFF.

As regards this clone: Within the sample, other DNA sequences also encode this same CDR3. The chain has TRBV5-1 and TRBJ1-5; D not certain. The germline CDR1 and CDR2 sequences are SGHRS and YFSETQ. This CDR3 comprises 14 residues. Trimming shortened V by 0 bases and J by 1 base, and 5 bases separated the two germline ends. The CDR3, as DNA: TGCGCCAGCAGCTTGGACAGCAGCAATCAGCCCCAGCATTTT. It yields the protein CASSLDSSNQPQHF.

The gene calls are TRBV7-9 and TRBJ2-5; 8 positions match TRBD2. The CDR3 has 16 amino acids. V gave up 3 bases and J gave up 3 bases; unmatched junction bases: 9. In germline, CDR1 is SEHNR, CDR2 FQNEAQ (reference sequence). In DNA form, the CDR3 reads TGTGCCAGCAGCTTTCGATTATGGCGGGGGGAAGAGACCCAGTACTTC. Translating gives CASSFRLWRGEETQYF.

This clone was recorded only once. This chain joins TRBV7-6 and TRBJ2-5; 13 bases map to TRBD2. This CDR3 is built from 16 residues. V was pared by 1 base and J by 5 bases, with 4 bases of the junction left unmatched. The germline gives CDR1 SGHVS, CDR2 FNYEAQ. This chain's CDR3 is CASSLGTSGRRETQYF. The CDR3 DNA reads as TGTGCCAGCAGCTTAGGGACTAGCGGGAGACGTGAGACCCAGTACTTC.

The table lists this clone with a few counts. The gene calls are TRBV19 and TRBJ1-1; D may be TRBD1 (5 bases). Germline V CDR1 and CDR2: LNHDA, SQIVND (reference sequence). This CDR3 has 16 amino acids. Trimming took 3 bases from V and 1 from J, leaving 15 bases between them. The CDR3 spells CASSIGMGGENTEAFF. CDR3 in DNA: TGTGCCAGTAGTATTGGTATGGGGGGAGAGAACACTGAAGCTTTCTTT.

Written as DNA, the CDR3 is TGTGCCAGCAGTTATGGTCTGTCGACAATCAATGAGCAGTTCTTC. This codes for CASSYGLSTINEQFF. The chain carries TRBV6-5 and TRBJ2-1, with unresolved D. The V gene lost 3 bases and the J gene lost 6 bases, with 15 bases spanning the gap. CDR1 and CDR2 (germline): MNHEY, SVGAGI. This CDR3 region has 15 residues.

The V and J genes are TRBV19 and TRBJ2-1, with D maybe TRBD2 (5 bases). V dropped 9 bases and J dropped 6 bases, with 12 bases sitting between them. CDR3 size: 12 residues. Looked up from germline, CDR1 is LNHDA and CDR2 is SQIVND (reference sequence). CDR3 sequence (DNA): TGTGCCAGCCGTGGAGCGGTCAATGAGCAGTTCTTC. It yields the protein CASRGAVNEQFF.

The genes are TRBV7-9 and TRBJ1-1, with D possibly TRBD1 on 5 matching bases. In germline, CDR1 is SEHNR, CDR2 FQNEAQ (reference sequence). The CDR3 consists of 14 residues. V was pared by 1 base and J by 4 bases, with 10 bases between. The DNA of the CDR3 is TGTGCCAGCAGCTTAGAGTCAGGGATCACTGAAGCTTTCTTT. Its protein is CASSLESGITEAFF. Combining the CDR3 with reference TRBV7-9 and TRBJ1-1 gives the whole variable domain DTGVSQNPRHKITKRGQNVTFRCDPISEHNRLYWYRQTLGQGPEFLTYFQNEAQLEKSRLLSDRFSAERPKGSFSTLEIQRTEQGDSAMYLCASSLESGITEAFFGQGTRLTVV.

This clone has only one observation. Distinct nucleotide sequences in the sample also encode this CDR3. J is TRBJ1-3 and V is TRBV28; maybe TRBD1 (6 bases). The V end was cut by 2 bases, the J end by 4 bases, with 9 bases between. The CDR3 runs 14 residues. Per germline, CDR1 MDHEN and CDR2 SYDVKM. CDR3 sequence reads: CASSLRTAGNTIYF. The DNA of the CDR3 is TGTGCCAGCAGTTTAAGGACAGCAGGAAACACCATATATTTT.

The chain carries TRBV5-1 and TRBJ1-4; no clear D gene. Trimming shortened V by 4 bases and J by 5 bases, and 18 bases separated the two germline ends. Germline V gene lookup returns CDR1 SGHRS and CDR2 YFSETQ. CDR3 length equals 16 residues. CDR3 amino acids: CASSEEPGSGNEKLFF. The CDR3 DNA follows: TGCGCCAGCAGCGAGGAACCGGGATCGGGGAATGAAAAACTGTTTTTT.

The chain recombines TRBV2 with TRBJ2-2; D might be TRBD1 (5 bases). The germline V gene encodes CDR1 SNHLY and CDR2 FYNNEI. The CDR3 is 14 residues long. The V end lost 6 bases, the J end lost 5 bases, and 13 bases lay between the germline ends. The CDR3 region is CASRARGGTGELFF. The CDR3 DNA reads TGTGCCAGCAGGGCTAGGGGTGGGACCGGGGAGCTGTTTTTT.

The CDR3 sequence: CASGTQGADYGYTF. CDR3 in DNA: TGTGCCAGCGGAACACAGGGGGCGGACTATGGCTACACCTTC. The chain couples TRBV5-5 to TRBJ1-2; 9 bases map to TRBD1. CDR1 is SGHKS, CDR2 YYEKEE, per germline (reference sequence). Trimming at V came to 7 bases and at J to 3 bases, leaving 7 bases not matched to a gene. This CDR3 is 14 amino acids long.

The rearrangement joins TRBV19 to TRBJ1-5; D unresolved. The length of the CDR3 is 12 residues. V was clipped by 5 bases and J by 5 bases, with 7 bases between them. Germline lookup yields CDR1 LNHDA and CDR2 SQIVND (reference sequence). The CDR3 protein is CASSPLYQPQHF. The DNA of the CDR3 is TGTGCCAGTAGTCCGCTTTATCAGCCCCAGCATTTT.

CDR3 nucleotides: TGTGCCAGCAGTTTAACCAGGGGGCTAGCCGGGGAGCTGTTTTTT. Translation gives CASSLTRGLAGELFF. The chain links TRBV28 to TRBJ2-2, with 8 bases that match TRBD1. The CDR3 runs to 15 residues. The germline V gene encodes CDR1 MDHEN and CDR2 SYDVKM. The V gene end was trimmed by 2 bases and the J gene end by 6 bases; junction bases not matched to a gene: 5.

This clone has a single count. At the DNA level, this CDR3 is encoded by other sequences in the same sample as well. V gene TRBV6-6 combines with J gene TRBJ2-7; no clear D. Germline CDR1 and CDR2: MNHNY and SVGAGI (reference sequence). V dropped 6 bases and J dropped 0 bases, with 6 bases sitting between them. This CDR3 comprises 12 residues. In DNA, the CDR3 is TGTGCCAGCAGCCTAAGCTCCTACGAGCAGTACTTC. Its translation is CASSLSSYEQYF.

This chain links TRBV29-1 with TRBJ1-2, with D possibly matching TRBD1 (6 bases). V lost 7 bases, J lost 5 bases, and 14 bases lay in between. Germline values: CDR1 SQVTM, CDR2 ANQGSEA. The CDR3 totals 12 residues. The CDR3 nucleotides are TGCAGCGCCGAAAGGGGGGGGTATGGCTACACCTTC. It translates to CSAERGGYGYTF.

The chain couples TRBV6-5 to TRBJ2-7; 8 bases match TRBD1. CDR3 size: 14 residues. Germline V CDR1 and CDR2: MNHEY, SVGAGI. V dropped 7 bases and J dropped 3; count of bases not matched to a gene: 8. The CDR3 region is CASMGYGTGYEQYF. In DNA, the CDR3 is TGTGCCAGCATGGGTTACGGGACAGGCTACGAGCAGTACTTC.